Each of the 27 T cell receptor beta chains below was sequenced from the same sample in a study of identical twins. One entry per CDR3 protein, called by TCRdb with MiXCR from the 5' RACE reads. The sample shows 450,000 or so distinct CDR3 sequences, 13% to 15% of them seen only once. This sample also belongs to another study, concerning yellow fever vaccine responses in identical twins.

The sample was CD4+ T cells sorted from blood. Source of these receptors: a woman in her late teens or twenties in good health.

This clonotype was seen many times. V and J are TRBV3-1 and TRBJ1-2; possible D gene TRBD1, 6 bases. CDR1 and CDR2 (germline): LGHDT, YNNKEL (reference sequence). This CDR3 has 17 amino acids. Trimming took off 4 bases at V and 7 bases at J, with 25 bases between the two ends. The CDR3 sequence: CASSLKARGRGSGGYTF. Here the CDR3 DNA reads TGTGCCAGCAGCCTAAAAGCAAGGGGCAGGGGATCGGGTGGCTACACCTTC.

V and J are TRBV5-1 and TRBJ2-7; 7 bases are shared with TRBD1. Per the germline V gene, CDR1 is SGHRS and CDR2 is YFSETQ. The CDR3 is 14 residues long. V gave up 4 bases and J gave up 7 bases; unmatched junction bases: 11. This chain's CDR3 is CASSTGVPQVEQYF. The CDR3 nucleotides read TGCGCCAGCAGCACAGGGGTGCCCCAAGTGGAGCAGTACTTC.

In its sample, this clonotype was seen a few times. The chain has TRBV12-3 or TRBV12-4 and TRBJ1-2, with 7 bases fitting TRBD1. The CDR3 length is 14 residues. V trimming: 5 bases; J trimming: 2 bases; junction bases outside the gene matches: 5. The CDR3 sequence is CASSRTGLNYGYTF. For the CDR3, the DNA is TGTGCCAGCAGTCGGACAGGACTAAACTATGGCTACACCTTC.

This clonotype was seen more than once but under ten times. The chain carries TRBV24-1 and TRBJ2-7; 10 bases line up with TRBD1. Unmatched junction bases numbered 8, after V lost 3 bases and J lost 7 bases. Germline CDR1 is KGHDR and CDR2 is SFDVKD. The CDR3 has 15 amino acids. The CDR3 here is CATSDATGTGVEQYF. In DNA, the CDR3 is TGTGCCACCAGTGATGCGACCGGGACAGGGGTTGAGCAGTACTTC.

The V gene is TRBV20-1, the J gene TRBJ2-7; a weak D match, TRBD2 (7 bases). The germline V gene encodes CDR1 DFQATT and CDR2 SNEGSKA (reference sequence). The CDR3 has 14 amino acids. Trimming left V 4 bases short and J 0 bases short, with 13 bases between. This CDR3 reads CSAISGGRSYEQYF. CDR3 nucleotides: TGCAGTGCTATTTCCGGGGGGCGCTCCTACGAGCAGTACTTC.

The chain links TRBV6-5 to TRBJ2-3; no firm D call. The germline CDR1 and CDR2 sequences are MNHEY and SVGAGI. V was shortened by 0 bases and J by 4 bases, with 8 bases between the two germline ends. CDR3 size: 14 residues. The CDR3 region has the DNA TGTGCCAGCAGTTACTCGGGTAGATCAGATACGCAGTATTTT. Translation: CASSYSGRSDTQYF.

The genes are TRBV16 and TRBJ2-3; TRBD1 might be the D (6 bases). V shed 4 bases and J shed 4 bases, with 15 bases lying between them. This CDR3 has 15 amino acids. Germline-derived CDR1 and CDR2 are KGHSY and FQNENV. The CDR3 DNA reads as TGTGCCAGCAGCCGAACAGGGCAAACAGCAGATACGCAGTATTTT. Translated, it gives CASSRTGQTADTQYF.

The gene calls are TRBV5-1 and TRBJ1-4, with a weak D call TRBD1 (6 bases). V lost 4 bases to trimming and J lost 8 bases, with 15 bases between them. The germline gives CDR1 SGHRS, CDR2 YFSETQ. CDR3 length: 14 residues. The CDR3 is CASSPAGAREKLFF. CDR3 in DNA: TGCGCCAGCAGCCCGGCGGGGGCCCGGGAAAAACTGTTTTTT. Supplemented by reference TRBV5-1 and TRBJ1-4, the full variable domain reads KAGVTQTPRYLIKTRGQQVTLSCSPISGHRSVSWYQQTPGQGLQFLFEYFSETQRNKGNFPGRFSGRQFSNSRSEMNVSTLELGDSALYLCASSPAGAREKLFFGSGTQLSVL.

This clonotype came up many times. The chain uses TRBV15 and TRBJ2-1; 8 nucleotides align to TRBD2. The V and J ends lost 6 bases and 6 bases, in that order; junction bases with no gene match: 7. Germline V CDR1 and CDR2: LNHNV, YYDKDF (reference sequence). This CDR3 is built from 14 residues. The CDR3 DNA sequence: TGTGCCACCAGTATAGGGACTAGAGGCAATGAGCAGTTCTTC. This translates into CATSIGTRGNEQFF.

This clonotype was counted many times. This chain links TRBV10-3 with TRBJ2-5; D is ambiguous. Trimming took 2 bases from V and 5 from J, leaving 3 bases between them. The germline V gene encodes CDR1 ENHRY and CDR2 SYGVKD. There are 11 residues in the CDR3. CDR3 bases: TGTGCCATCAGTGAGGGGGAGACCCAGTACTTC. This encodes CAISEGETQYF.

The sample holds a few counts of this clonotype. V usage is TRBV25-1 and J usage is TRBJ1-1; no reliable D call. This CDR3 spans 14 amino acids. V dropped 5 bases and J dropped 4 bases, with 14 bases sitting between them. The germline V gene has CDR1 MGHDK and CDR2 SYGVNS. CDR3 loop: CASSKGNVGTEAFF. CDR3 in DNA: TGTGCCAGCAGTAAGGGCAATGTGGGCACTGAAGCTTTCTTT.

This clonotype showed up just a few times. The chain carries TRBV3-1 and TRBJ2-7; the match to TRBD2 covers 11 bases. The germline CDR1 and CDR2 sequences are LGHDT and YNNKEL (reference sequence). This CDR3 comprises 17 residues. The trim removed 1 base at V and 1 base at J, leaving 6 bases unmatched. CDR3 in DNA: TGTGCCAGCAGCCAAGCCAGGGGACTAGCGGTATCCTACGAGCAGTACTTC. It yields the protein CASSQARGLAVSYEQYF.

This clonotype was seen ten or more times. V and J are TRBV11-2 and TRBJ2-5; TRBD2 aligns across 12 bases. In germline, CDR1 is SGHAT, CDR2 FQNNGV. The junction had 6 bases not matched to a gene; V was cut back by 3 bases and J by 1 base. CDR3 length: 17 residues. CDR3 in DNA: TGTGCCAGCAGCTTTGAACTAGCGGGAGGTAGCCAAGAGACCCAGTACTTC. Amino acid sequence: CASSFELAGGSQETQYF.

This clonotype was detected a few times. In DNA, the CDR3 is TGCGCCAGCAGCTTGGTGAAGACAGATACGCAGTATTTT. It encodes CASSLVKTDTQYF. J is TRBJ2-3 and V is TRBV5-1; unclear D gene. Between the trimmed V and J ends, which lost 0 bases and 3 bases, there was a span of 5 bases. The germline V gene has CDR1 SGHRS and CDR2 YFSETQ. The CDR3 has 13 amino acids.

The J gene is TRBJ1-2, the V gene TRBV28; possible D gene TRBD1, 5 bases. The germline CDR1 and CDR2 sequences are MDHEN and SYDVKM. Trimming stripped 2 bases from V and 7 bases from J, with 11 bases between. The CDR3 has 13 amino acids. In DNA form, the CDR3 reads TGTGCCAGCAGTTTAGGGGGTGTACGTGGCTACACCTTC. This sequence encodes CASSLGGVRGYTF.

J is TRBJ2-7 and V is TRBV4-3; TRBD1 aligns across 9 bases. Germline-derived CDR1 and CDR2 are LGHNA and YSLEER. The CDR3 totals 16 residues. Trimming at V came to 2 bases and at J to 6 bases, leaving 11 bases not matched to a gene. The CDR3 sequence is CASSQRVPGQGGEQYF. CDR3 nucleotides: TGCGCCAGCAGCCAAAGGGTTCCGGGACAGGGAGGCGAGCAGTACTTC.

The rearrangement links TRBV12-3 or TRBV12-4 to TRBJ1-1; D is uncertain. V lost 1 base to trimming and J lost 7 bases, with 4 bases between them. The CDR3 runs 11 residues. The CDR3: CASSLEFEAFF. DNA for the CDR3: TGTGCCAGCAGTTTAGAGTTTGAAGCTTTCTTT.

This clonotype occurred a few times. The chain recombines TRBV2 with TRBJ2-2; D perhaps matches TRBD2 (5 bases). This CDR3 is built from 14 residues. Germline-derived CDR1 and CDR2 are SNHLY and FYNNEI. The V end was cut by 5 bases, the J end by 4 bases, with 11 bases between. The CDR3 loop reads CASSWTPSTGELFF. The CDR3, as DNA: TGTGCCAGCAGTTGGACTCCTTCCACCGGGGAGCTGTTTTTT.

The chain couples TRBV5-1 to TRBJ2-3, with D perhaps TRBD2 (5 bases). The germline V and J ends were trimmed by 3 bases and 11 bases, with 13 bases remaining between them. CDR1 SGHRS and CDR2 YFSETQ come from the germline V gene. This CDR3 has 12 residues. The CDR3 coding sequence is TGCGCCAGCAGCTCGGATGGAGGTGTGCAGTATTTT. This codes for CASSSDGGVQYF.

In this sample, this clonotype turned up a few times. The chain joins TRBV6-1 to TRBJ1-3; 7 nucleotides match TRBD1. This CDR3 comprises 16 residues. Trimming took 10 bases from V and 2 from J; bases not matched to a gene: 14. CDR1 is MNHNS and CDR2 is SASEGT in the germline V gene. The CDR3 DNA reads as TGTGCCACCAGACAGGGAGGAACTTTTGCTGGAAACACCATATATTTT. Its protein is CATRQGGTFAGNTIYF.

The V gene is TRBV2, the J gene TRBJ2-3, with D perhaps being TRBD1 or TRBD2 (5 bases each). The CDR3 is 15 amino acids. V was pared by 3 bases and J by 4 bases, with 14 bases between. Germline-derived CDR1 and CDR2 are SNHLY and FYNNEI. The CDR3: CASSEGPRYADTQYF. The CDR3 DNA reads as TGTGCCAGCAGTGAGGGACCCCGTTATGCAGATACGCAGTATTTT.

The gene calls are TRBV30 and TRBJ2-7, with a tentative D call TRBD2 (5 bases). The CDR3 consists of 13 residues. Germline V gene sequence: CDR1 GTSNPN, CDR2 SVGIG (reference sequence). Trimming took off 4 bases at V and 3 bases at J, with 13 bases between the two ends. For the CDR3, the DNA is TGTGCCTGGAACGGCGAGGGAAACTACGAGCAGTACTTC. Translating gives CAWNGEGNYEQYF.

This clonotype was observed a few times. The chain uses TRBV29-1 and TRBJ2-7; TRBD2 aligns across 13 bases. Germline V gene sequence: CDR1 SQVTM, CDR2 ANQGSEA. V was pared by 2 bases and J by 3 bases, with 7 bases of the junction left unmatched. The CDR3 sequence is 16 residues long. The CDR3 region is CSVELWTSGSNYEQYF. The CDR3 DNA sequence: TGCAGCGTTGAACTTTGGACTAGCGGGAGTAACTACGAGCAGTACTTC.

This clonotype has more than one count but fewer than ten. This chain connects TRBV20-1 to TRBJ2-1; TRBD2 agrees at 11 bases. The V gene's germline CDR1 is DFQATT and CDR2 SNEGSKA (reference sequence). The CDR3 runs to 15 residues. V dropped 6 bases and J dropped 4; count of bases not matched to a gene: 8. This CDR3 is CSAERTSGQYNEQFF. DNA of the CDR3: TGCAGTGCCGAGAGGACTAGCGGGCAATACAATGAGCAGTTCTTC.

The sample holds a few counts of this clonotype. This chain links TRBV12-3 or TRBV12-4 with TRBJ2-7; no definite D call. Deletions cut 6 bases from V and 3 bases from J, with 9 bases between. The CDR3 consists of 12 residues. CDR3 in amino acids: CASSETGYEQYF. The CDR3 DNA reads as TGTGCCAGCAGCGAGACGGGCTACGAGCAGTACTTC.

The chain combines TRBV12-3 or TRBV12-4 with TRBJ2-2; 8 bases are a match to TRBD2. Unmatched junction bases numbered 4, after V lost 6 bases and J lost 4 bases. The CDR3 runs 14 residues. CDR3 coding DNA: TGTGCCAGCAGATCCCGGGGGGGCACCGGGGAGCTGTTTTTT. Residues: CASRSRGGTGELFF.

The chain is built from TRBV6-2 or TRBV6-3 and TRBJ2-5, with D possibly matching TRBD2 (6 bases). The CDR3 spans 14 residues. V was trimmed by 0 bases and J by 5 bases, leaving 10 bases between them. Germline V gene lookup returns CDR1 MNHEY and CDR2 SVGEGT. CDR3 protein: CASSYSIGRETQYF. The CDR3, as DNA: TGTGCCAGCAGTTACTCGATAGGGAGGGAGACCCAGTACTTC.